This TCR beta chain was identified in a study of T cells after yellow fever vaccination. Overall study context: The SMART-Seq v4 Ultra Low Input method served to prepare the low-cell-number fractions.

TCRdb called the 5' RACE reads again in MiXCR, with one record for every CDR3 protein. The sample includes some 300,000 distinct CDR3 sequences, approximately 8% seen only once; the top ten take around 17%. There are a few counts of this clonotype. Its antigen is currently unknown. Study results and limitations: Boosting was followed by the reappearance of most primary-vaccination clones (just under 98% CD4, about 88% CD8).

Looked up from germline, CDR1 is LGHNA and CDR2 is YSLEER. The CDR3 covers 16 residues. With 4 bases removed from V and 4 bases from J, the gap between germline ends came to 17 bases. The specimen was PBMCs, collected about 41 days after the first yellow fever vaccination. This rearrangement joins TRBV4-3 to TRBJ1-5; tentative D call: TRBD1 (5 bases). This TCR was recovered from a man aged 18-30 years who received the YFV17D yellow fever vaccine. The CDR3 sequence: CASSPGPQGGNQPQHF. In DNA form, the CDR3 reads TGCGCCAGCAGCCCAGGCCCCCAGGGTGGGAATCAGCCCCAGCATTTT.